The entry that follows covers one TCR beta chain sequence. The antigen remains unidentified. Trimming cost V 9 bases and J 4 bases, with 9 bases left between them. Looked up from germline, CDR1 is WNHNN and CDR2 is SYGVQD (reference sequence). The CDR3 runs 12 residues. The source of the sample is a study of a mutant IDH1 vaccine in newly diagnosed glioma. Whole-study context: The earlier regimen, radiotherapy, temozolomide, or both, was most often both. Visit V12 was at week 35; visit V13 was at week 47. General study results and limits: The study observed vaccine-induced immune responses in roughly 93% of patients.

Time point reported: week 47, end of study. Vaccination comprised doses that each held 300 ug of mutant IDH1 20-mer peptide, plus topical imiquimod. Donor diagnoses consisted of new WHO grade 3 or 4 IDH1-mutant, ATRX-lost astrocytomas. Here immunoSEQ multiplex PCR was the method, and the copy in TCRdb shows in-frame clones only, minus some. The table lists 77,000 or so clones, around four fifths of them singletons, with under 6.5% in the top ten. The chain links TRBV10-1 to TRBJ1-4, with D hard to call. Source: PBMCs, taken from a glioma patient whose treatment included an IDH1 peptide vaccine. The TCR comes from a man aged 40-55 years with glioma. This CDR3 reads CARRHINEKLFF. CDR3 in DNA: TGCGCCAGACGACACATTAATGAAAAACTGTTTTTT.